This T cell receptor (beta chain) derives from a study of blood T cell repertoires in COVID-19. The J segment lost 2 bases and the V segment lost 6 bases, leaving 13 bases of the junction unmatched. Germline V gene data show CDR1 as MDHEN and CDR2 as SYDVKM. The length of the CDR3 is 17 residues. Only in-frame clones appear in the TCRdb table, and some are missing; sequencing was by immunoSEQ multiplex PCR. This table has more than 100,000 clones, less than 90% appearing once. Individuals aged about 18 to 89 years were recruited from 24 US areas. All recovered Cohort 3 donors got two negative PCRs, got clearance, or saw symptom resolution.

This chain uses TRBV28 with TRBJ1-5; 7 nucleotides line up with TRBD1. This TCR was sampled from a woman in her 30s who had recovered from COVID-19. The sequenced sample consisted of PBMCs or T cells enriched from blood (not recorded which). CDR3 in DNA: TGTGCCAGCAGCGCCTGGGGTGGGCAGGGGGGCAATCAGCCCCAGCATTTT. It yields the protein CASSAWGGQGGNQPQHF.